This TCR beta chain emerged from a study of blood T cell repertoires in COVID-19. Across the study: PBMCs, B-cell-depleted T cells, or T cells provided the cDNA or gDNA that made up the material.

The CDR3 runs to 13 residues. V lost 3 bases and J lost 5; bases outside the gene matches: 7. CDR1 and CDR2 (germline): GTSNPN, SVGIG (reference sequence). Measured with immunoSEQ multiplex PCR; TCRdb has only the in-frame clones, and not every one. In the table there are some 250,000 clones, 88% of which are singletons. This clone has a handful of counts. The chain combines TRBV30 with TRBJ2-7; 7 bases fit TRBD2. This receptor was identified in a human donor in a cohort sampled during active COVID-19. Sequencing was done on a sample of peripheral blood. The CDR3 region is CAWRVGGVDEQYF. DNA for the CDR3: TGTGCCTGGAGGGTGGGAGGGGTTGACGAGCAGTACTTC.